This TCR beta chain is drawn from a study of blood T cell repertoires in COVID-19. Looking at the study overall: T cells, B-cell-depleted T cells, or PBMCs supplied cDNA or gDNA.

The authors' processing: Amplification of reference gene primers provided the estimated nucleated cell counts. Assay used: immunoSEQ multiplex PCR; TCRdb lists only in-frame clones, some missing. V and J calls and clone size are as listed in that table; D and trimming were resolved from the DNA. Of 320,000 or so clones listed, about nine tenths were seen once; the top ten hold 5% to 5.5%. Note on this clone: The sample holds other DNA sequences that translate to the same CDR3.

Trimming removed 2 bases at V and 0 bases at J, with 7 bases between. This CDR3 contains 14 residues. Looked up from germline, CDR1 is MDHEN and CDR2 is SYDVKM. Cohort allocation depended upon clinical history that participants reported. The origin of this receptor is a man between 60 and 70 years old who had recovered from COVID-19. Input material: PBMCs or T cells enriched from blood (not recorded which). The chain links TRBV28 to TRBJ1-1; D may be TRBD1 (5 bases). CDR3 DNA: TGTGCCAGCAGTTTAGGGGGGATGAACACTGAAGCTTTCTTT. Its translation is CASSLGGMNTEAFF.